Following are 21 T cell receptor beta chains from one sample sequenced in a study of T cell repertoires in cytomegalovirus infection. These receptors have no known antigen. One entry per CDR3 protein results from TCRdb running MiXCR on the reads. The sample lists around 310,000 distinct CDR3 sequences; approximately 32% were seen once. The sequences come from cultured PBMCs, collected from culture after CMV antigen stimulation. The receptors derive from a human donor in good health (CMV status not recorded). Some clones in this sample may be carry-over from other donors' samples.

The sample holds many counts of this clonotype. The chain employs TRBV7-6 and TRBJ1-3, with TRBD1 matching 7 bases. V gave up 5 bases and J gave up 4 bases; unmatched junction bases: 14. This CDR3 is 17 amino acids long. Germline V gives CDR1 SGHVS, CDR2 FNYEAQ. The CDR3 DNA follows: TGTGCCAGCAGCAAAATCATCAAGGGGGCGCGAGGAAACACCATATATTTT. This codes for CASSKIIKGARGNTIYF. The full variable domain, in which reference TRBV7-6 and TRBJ1-3 provide the parts outside the CDR3, is GAGVSQSPRYKVTKRGQDVALRCDPISGHVSLYWYRQALGQGPEFLTYFNYEAQQDKSGLPNDRFSAERPEGSISTLTIQRTEQRDSAMYRCASSKIIKGARGNTIYFGEGSWLTVV.

This clonotype was counted only a few times. V and J are TRBV3-1 and TRBJ1-2, with a possible D match to TRBD1 (6 bases). The V gene lost 2 bases and the J gene lost 8 bases, with 12 bases spanning the gap. Germline CDR1 LGHDT, CDR2 YNNKEL (reference sequence). This CDR3 comprises 13 residues. CDR3 coding DNA: TGTGCCAGCAGCCAACTTCAGGGGCTAGGCTACACCTTC. It encodes CASSQLQGLGYTF.

This clonotype was recorded at least ten times. The V gene is TRBV7-8, the J gene TRBJ1-5, with 8 bases that match TRBD1. CDR1 is SGHVS and CDR2 is FQNEAQ in the germline V gene. The J segment lost 3 bases and the V segment lost 1 base, leaving 8 bases of the junction unmatched. The CDR3 consists of 17 residues. CDR3 in amino acids: CASSLEAGGLPNQPQHF. The CDR3, as DNA: TGTGCCAGCAGCTTAGAGGCAGGGGGCCTCCCCAATCAGCCCCAGCATTTT. Full variable domain (rest looked up from reference TRBV7-8 and TRBJ1-5): GAGVSQSPRYKVAKRGQDVALRCDPISGHVSLFWYQQALGQGPEFLTYFQNEAQLDKSGLPSDRFFAERPEGSVSTLKIQRTQQEDSAVYLCASSLEAGGLPNQPQHFGDGTRLSIL.

The chain combines TRBV4-1 with TRBJ2-2; D may be TRBD1 or TRBD2 (5 bases each). Per the germline V gene, CDR1 is MGHRA and CDR2 is YSYEKL. This CDR3 region has 17 residues. Trimming pared 3 bases from V and 0 bases from J, leaving 14 bases between. As DNA, the CDR3 is TGCGCCAGCAGCCAGCCCTGGGGGATGACGAACACCGGGGAGCTGTTTTTT. Protein product: CASSQPWGMTNTGELFF.

The rearrangement uses TRBV6-6 and TRBJ2-1; TRBD1 agrees at 7 bases. The ends lost 8 bases at V and 3 bases at J; junction bases unmatched: 4. The CDR3 is 13 residues long. Germline V gene lookup returns CDR1 MNHNY and CDR2 SVGAGI (reference sequence). For the CDR3, the DNA is TGTGCCAGCTACCGGGACAGCTACAATGAGCAGTTCTTC. Translation gives CASYRDSYNEQFF.

This clonotype was recorded a few times. This chain uses TRBV25-1 with TRBJ1-6; D is possibly TRBD1 (5 bases). V lost 4 bases to trimming and J lost 4 bases, with 8 bases between them. The CDR3 runs to 14 residues. Germline V lookup: CDR1 MGHDK, CDR2 SYGVNS. CDR3 protein: CASSGGGYNSPLHF. CDR3 coding DNA: TGTGCCAGCAGTGGGGGCGGATATAATTCACCCCTCCACTTT. The full variable domain, completed using reference TRBV25-1 and TRBJ1-6, is EADIYQTPRYLVIGTGKKITLECSQTMGHDKMYWYQQDPGMELHLIHYSYGVNSTEKGDLSSESTVSRIRTEHFPLTLESARPSHTSQYLCASSGGGYNSPLHFGNGTRLTVT.

This clonotype appeared many times. The J gene is TRBJ2-7, the V gene TRBV9; D is perhaps TRBD1 or TRBD2 (5 bases each). With 2 bases removed from V and 5 bases from J, the gap between germline ends came to 14 bases. The CDR3 spans 14 residues. Germline CDR1 SGDLS, CDR2 YYNGEE. The CDR3 nucleotides are TGTGCCAGCAGCGTCTCTGTGGGACCCCACGAGCAGTACTTC. Translation: CASSVSVGPHEQYF.

The table lists this clonotype with many counts. The chain links TRBV24-1 to TRBJ1-1; D might be TRBD1 (5 bases). Trimming took off 11 bases at V and 0 bases at J, with 15 bases between the two ends. This CDR3 comprises 14 residues. Germline V gene lookup returns CDR1 KGHDR and CDR2 SFDVKD. The CDR3 nucleotides read TGTGCCAGGCCGCTGACAGCAATGAACACTGAAGCTTTCTTT. Protein: CARPLTAMNTEAFF.

There are a few counts of this clonotype. V is TRBV7-8 and J is TRBJ1-5; the D is unclear. Trimming shortened V by 5 bases and J by 2 bases, and 7 bases separated the two germline ends. Germline-derived CDR1 and CDR2 are SGHVS and FQNEAQ. The CDR3 spans 13 residues. CDR3 bases: TGTGCCAGCAGCCCCCGACGCAATCAGCCCCAGCATTTT. It is translated as CASSPRRNQPQHF.

The chain recombines TRBV6-2 or TRBV6-3 with TRBJ2-5, with 9 bases lining up with TRBD2. The V segment lost 5 bases and the J segment 4 bases; nucleotides outside the gene matches: 5. This CDR3 is built from 14 residues. CDR1 is MNHEY and CDR2 is SVGEGT in the germline V gene. CDR3: CASSTGLASETQYF. The CDR3 DNA reads TGTGCCAGCAGTACAGGACTAGCGTCAGAGACCCAGTACTTC.

This clonotype was counted between two and nine times. The chain couples TRBV6-5 to TRBJ2-7; 7 positions agree with TRBD1. The CDR3 is 14 residues long. Looked up from germline, CDR1 is MNHEY and CDR2 is SVGAGI. The V gene end was trimmed by 2 bases and the J gene end by 7 bases; junction bases not matched to a gene: 8. The chain's CDR3 is CASSYAAGGDEQYF. The CDR3 DNA reads as TGTGCCAGCAGTTACGCGGCAGGGGGAGATGAGCAGTACTTC.

This clonotype was picked up many times. The rearrangement uses TRBV7-2 and TRBJ2-7; TRBD2 might be the D (5 bases). CDR3 length equals 16 residues. V was cut by 1 base and J by 0 bases, with 13 bases left in between. From germline, CDR1 is SGHTA and CDR2 FQGNSA. CDR3 nucleotide sequence: TGTGCCAGCAGCTTAGGAGGACTCCTAAGCTCCTACGAGCAGTACTTC. Its translation is CASSLGGLLSSYEQYF. The variable domain in full, completed from reference TRBV7-2 and TRBJ2-7, reads GAGVSQSPSNKVTEKGKDVELRCDPISGHTALYWYRQSLGQGLEFLIYFQGNSAPDKSGLPSDRFSAERTGGSVSTLTIQRTQQEDSAVYLCASSLGGLLSSYEQYFGPGTRLTVT.

This clonotype was detected a few times. The V and J genes are TRBV10-3 and TRBJ2-5; D is tentatively TRBD1 or TRBD2 (5 bases each). The CDR3 consists of 13 residues. V was pared by 7 bases and J by 6 bases, with 15 bases between. Germline assignment: CDR1 ENHRY and CDR2 SYGVKD. CDR3 nucleotide sequence: TGTGCCATCACGACAGCGGTTCACCAGACCCAGTACTTC. It encodes CAITTAVHQTQYF.

This clonotype was detected a few times. This sequence joins TRBV4-2 and TRBJ1-6; the match to TRBD1 covers 7 bases. There are 16 residues in the CDR3. Trimming cost V 0 bases and J 4 bases; bases outside gene matches: 3. CDR1 is LGHNA, CDR2 YNFKEQ, per germline. In nucleotides, the CDR3 is TGTGCCAGCAGCCAAGAGACAGGGATTTATAATTCACCCCTCCACTTT. Protein sequence: CASSQETGIYNSPLHF.

V gene TRBV7-2 combines with J gene TRBJ2-1, with 10 bases identical to TRBD2. The germline V gene encodes CDR1 SGHTA and CDR2 FQGNSA. The CDR3 loop spans 15 amino acids. Trimming removed 6 bases from V and 2 bases from J; junction bases left unmatched: 4. CDR3 DNA: TGTACCAGCAGAACAGCGGGAGGGGCCTACAATGAGCAGTTCTTC. Its protein product is CTSRTAGGAYNEQFF.

This clonotype has only a few counts. The chain links TRBV20-1 to TRBJ1-5, with a tentative D call TRBD1 (5 bases). Germline V gene sequence: CDR1 DFQATT, CDR2 SNEGSKA (reference sequence). The CDR3 is 14 amino acids. With 1 base removed from V and 7 bases from J, the gap between germline ends came to 14 bases. CDR3 sequence (DNA): TGCAGTGCTAGAGGGGGCAGGACGGGACAGCCCCAGCATTTT. It codes for CSARGGRTGQPQHF.

This clonotype was seen more than once but under ten times. This chain uses TRBV7-2 with TRBJ2-3; TRBD2 aligns across 14 bases. V gave up 3 bases and J gave up 4 bases; unmatched junction bases: 3. This CDR3 is 16 amino acids long. Germline CDR1 SGHTA, CDR2 FQGNSA. The CDR3 bases are TGTGCCAGCAGCTTGGGACTAGCGGGAGTAGCAGATACGCAGTATTTT. Its translation is CASSLGLAGVADTQYF.

This clonotype appeared many times. This rearrangement joins TRBV7-9 to TRBJ2-3; perhaps D is TRBD1 or TRBD2 (6 bases each). The CDR3 length is 15 residues. Germline CDR1 and CDR2: SEHNR and FQNEAQ (reference sequence). V was shortened by 5 bases and J by 1 base, with 13 bases between the two germline ends. CDR3 residues: CASSPGASGTDTQYF. The CDR3 bases are TGTGCCAGCAGCCCAGGGGCTAGCGGCACAGATACGCAGTATTTT.

The CDR3 DNA reads as TGTGCCAGTAGCTCGATGAGGAGAGGACGGGTAGTGCCCCAGCATTTT. It codes for CASSSMRRGRVVPQHF. The chain combines TRBV19 with TRBJ1-5; no reliable D call. The CDR3 extends over 16 amino acids. The V and J ends lost 6 bases and 9 bases respectively, with 24 bases between them. Germline-derived CDR1 and CDR2 are LNHDA and SQIVND (reference sequence).

This clonotype has just one count. The rearrangement uses TRBV4-2 and TRBJ1-1; no clear D. This CDR3 has 14 amino acids. The germline V gene encodes CDR1 LGHNA and CDR2 YNFKEQ. V lost 1 base and J 0 bases, leaving 6 bases between the germline ends. CDR3 nucleotides: TGTGCCAGCAGCCAAGGGATGGTGAACACTGAAGCTTTCTTT. Amino acids: CASSQGMVNTEAFF.

The chain recombines TRBV12-3 or TRBV12-4 with TRBJ2-5, with no clear D. The CDR3 is made up of 14 amino acids. Trimming took 5 bases from V and 5 from J, leaving 15 bases between them. This CDR3 is CASSTRATSETQYF. CDR3 sequence (DNA): TGTGCCAGCAGTACCCGGGCGACAAGTGAGACCCAGTACTTC.